The subject of this entry is one TCR beta chain. This clone is large (0.1 to 1%) in its sample. Its antigen is currently not known. No clone much larger than this one lies a single base away; base qualities are absent. An RNeasy Mini Kit was used to extract RNA from the peptide-stimulated T cells, and that RNA served as input for TCR beta CDR3 sequencing. TCR Vbeta CDR3 sequencing was performed with the immunoSEQ platform at survey-level resolution. In the authors' own workflow: Sequence results were analyzed and compiled with immunoSEQ ANALYZER v3.0. Held by TCRdb, this immuneACCESS table contains in-frame sequences only and omits some clones. Under half of the omission traces to an unresolved V gene where checked; the cause of the rest is unknown. V and J calls and clone size follow that table, whereas D and trimming were derived from the DNA. Recorded for this sample are some 1,800 clones; around 21% of them occurred a single time. The top ten hold roughly two fifths of the sample.

The sample is drawn from a study of personalized T cell therapy for brain tumors (dated by TCRdb to the early 2020s). In terms of the full investigation: Identification of tumor-restricted peptides relied on a proteogenomic approach that merged mass spectrometry-based proteomic data with sequencing of the tumor's DNA/RNA.

PBMCs were isolated by Ficoll density gradient centrifugation, and adherent monocytes were differentiated into dendritic cells with IL-4 and GM-CSF. Non-adherent cells were co-cultured with irradiated peptide-loaded DCs at a 1:10 ratio, and the proliferating cells were restimulated on day 7 with fresh peptide-loaded DCs. For the first stimulation the culture received IL-6, IL-7, IL-12 and IL-15, the second stimulation used IL-7 plus IL-2, and the third used IL-2 alone. The expanded cells used for TCR sequencing were cryopreserved before use. V and J lose 2 bases and 3 bases, and a span of 13 bases separates them. Per the germline V gene, MNHEY is the CDR1 and SVGEGT is the CDR2. The CDR3 runs 15 amino acids, cysteine and phenylalanine included. Only CDR3 DNA is held: 45 bases, read in frame from base 1.

The sequence joins TRBV6-2 or TRBV6-3 to TRBJ2-5; the D gene identity is not certain. Sequencing was performed on a T cell product expanded with peptides in culture. The origin of this receptor is a human donor with medulloblastoma. In nucleotide form, the sequence is TGTGCCAGCAGTTACCGGAAAACTGAAAAAGAGACCCAGTACTTC. It codes for CASSYRKTEKETQYF.